This T cell receptor beta chain was identified in a study of T-cell reconstitution after alpha-beta-depleted transplantation in children listed by TCRdb under 2016. Notes on the research overall: Using TCR repertoire profiling, the study followed T-cell immune reconstitution in a quantitative way in children after TCRalphabeta/CD19-depleted allogeneic hematopoietic cell transplantation. Broader findings and caveats from the paper: Over the following months the frequencies of hyperexpanded clones went down, and after one year T-cell counts and TCRbeta diversity were mostly credited to newly produced T cells. Apparently early alphabetaT-cell count recovery about two months after transplant reportedly relied on only several hundred rapidly expanded clones derived from non-depleted graft cells. In some patients, the high TCRbeta diversity seen at day 60 was put down to recipient T cells and intrathymic progenitors that had survived conditioning.

As concerns this clonotype: The antigen it binds to is not known. Per-nucleotide qualities are absent, and no much larger clonotype sits a single base away.

Library prep was done by PCR. These reads were obtained on an Illumina HiSeq 2500. Molecular barcoding was employed in the preparation of TCR libraries, with unique molecular identifiers being used to normalize TCRbeta repertoire quantification. In-frame beta chains were kept once TCRdb had trimmed the public reads at Q25 with fastp and called clones with MiXCR. Entries are consolidated by CDR3 protein sequence, retaining the most common genes and DNA. The sample table lists about 440,000 distinct CDR3 sequences, 43% of them with a count of one. The top ten hold roughly a quarter of the sample. The treatment or condition label here, explained by the study, means: allogeneic hematopoietic cell transplantation with graft depleted of TCRalphabeta T cells and CD19 B cells. Transplant recipients were children who received TCRalphabeta/CD19-depleted allogeneic hematopoietic cell grafts. CDR1 and CDR2 are drawn from the germline V gene: SGHRS, YFSETQ. From V the trimming removes 4 bases and from J it removes 3 bases, while the gene matches leave 11 bases of the junction unaccounted for. The CDR3 holds 17 amino acids from the cysteine to the phenylalanine. Kept here is only the CDR3 DNA, which spans 51 bases and is read in frame from base 1.

Recombination connected TRBV5-1 to TRBJ2-1; TRBD2 lines up with 9 middle nucleotides. The sequenced sample was PBMCs, obtained before TCRalphabeta/CD19-depleted stem cell transplant. The receptor's source is a girl aged 2 to 9 with aplastic anemia, due to receive a stem cell transplant. CDR3 protein: CASSATQTSGSYNEQFF. DNA sequence: TGCGCCAGCAGCGCGACTCAGACTAGCGGCAGCTACAATGAGCAGTTCTTC.